The 8 T cell receptor beta chains below come from one sample, sequenced in a study of blood T cell repertoires in COVID-19. Sequenced by immunoSEQ multiplex PCR; TCRdb stores in-frame clones only, minus some. The profile shows 100,000 or so clones, about 88% of them singletons. Material for sequencing was peripheral blood. The receptors stem from a woman in her fifties or sixties with acute or convalescent COVID-19.

V gene TRBV30 combines with J gene TRBJ1-1; no reliable D call. Trimming cost V 2 bases and J 1 base, with 17 bases left between them. Germline V lookup: CDR1 GTSNPN, CDR2 SVGIG (reference sequence). The CDR3 length is 16 residues. CDR3 DNA sequence: TGTGCCTGGAGTTCCTACTCCGGGAGCCAGAACACTGAAGCTTTCTTT. Protein: CAWSSYSGSQNTEAFF.

The genes are TRBV23-1 and TRBJ2-5; D might be TRBD1 (6 bases). TRBV23-1 counts as an open reading frame of uncertain function. This CDR3 has 13 residues. Trimming removed 7 bases from V and 4 bases from J, with 13 bases in between. The CDR3 reads CASTRTVGETQYF. Here the CDR3 DNA reads TGCGCCAGCACCCGGACAGTGGGAGAGACCCAGTACTTC.

The genes are TRBV29-1 and TRBJ2-3; possible D gene TRBD1, 5 bases. The CDR3 is made up of 11 amino acids. V was pared by 6 bases and J by 6 bases, with 10 bases between. CDR1 SQVTM and CDR2 ANQGSEA come from the germline V gene. CDR3 residues: CSVQGPDTQYF. DNA of the CDR3: TGCAGCGTCCAGGGTCCGGATACGCAGTATTTT.

J is TRBJ1-2 and V is TRBV30, with a weak D call TRBD1 (6 bases). The V end was cut by 5 bases, the J end by 4 bases, with 11 bases between. There are 12 residues in the CDR3. The V gene's germline CDR1 is GTSNPN and CDR2 SVGIG (reference sequence). Written as DNA, the CDR3 is TGTGCCTGGGCAGGGGCCTTCTATGGCTACACCTTC. This sequence encodes CAWAGAFYGYTF.

This chain uses TRBV7-9 with TRBJ2-3, with 8 bases fitting TRBD1. Trimming cost V 2 bases and J 3 bases; bases outside gene matches: 4. CDR3 size: 15 residues. Germline CDR1 is SEHNR and CDR2 is FQNEAQ (reference sequence). CDR3 in amino acids: CASSLTGGTTDTQYF. DNA of the CDR3: TGTGCCAGCAGCTTAACAGGGGGAACGACAGATACGCAGTATTTT.

The chain employs TRBV3-1 (or the pseudogene TRBV3-2) and TRBJ2-5; TRBD2 might be the D (6 bases). The CDR3 has 14 amino acids. The germline V gene has CDR1 LGHDT and CDR2 YNNKEL (reference sequence). Trimming removed 2 bases from V and 4 bases from J, with 11 bases in between. CDR3 sequence (DNA): TGTGCCAGCAGCCAAAACTCCGGGGGAGAGACCCAGTACTTC. The encoded protein is CASSQNSGGETQYF.

The chain links TRBV29-1 to TRBJ1-6; 10 nucleotides agree with TRBD1. CDR1 and CDR2 from the germline V gene are SQVTM and ANQGSEA. V shed 6 bases, J shed 6 bases, and the junction held 2 bases outside the gene matches. The CDR3 totals 13 residues. CDR3 region: CSVWTGGNSPLHF. The DNA for the CDR3 is TGCAGCGTGTGGACAGGGGGTAATTCACCCCTCCACTTT.

The V and J genes are TRBV6-4 and TRBJ1-1; possibly TRBD1 for D (6 bases). Per germline, CDR1 MRHNA and CDR2 SNTAGT. V was clipped by 3 bases and J by 3 bases, with 11 bases between them. This CDR3 contains 14 residues. The CDR3 DNA is TGTGCCAGCAGTGAAGGGGGTTTGGACACTGAAGCTTTCTTT. Amino acid sequence: CASSEGGLDTEAFF.